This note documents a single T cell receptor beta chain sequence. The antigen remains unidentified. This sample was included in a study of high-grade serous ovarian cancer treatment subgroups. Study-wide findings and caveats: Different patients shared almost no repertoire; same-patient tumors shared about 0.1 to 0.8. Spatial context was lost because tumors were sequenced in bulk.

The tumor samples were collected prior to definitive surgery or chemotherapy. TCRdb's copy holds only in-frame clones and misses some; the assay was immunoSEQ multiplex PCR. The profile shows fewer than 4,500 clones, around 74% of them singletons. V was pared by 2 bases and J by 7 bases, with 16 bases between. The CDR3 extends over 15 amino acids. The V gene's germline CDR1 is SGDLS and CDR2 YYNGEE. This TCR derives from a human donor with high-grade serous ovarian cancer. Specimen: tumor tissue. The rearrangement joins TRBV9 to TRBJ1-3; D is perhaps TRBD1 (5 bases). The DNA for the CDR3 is TGTGCCAGCAGCGTCGGAGGGGTGGGGACGAACACCATATATTTT. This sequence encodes CASSVGGVGTNTIYF.